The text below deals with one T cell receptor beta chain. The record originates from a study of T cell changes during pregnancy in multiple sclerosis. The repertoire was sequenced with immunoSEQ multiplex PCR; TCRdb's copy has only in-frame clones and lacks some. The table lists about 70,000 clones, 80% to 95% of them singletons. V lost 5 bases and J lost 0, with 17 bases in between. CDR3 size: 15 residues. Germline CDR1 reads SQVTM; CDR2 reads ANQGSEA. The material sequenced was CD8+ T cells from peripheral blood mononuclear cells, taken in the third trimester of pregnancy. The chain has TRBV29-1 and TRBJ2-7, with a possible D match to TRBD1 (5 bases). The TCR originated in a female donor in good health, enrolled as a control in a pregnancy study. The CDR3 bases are TGCAGCGTTCTTGGGGCATCCCTTGGCTCCTACGAGCAGTACTTC. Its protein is CSVLGASLGSYEQYF.